This TCR beta chain comes out of a study of T cells in Graves' hyperthyroidism and ophthalmopathy. Study-level findings and limits: Most expanded thyroid clonotypes above 0.001 also appeared in blood.

Investigators excluded patients with uncontrolled infection, other autoimmune disease, pregnancy or lactation. Every diagnosis used clinical symptoms, serum thyroxine and TRAb, thyroid ultrasound and orbital computed tomography. RNA transcripts were the template for amplifying TCR beta CDR3 regions. Carried out on the TCR CDR3, a first-round RT-PCR used the HTBI primer set. TCRdb called the multiplex PCR reads again in MiXCR, with one record for every CDR3 protein. The table has roughly 550,000 distinct CDR3 sequences, roughly a sixth seen once. This clonotype was observed many times. Its antigen is undetermined. The receptor comes from a woman in her twenties or thirties with Graves' ophthalmopathy. Specimen: blood.

The DNA for the CDR3 is TGTGCCAGCAGGAACCCCGGGACGGCAGAAAAACTGTTTTTT. Protein product: CASRNPGTAEKLFF. The V and J genes are TRBV6-1 and TRBJ1-4; D may be TRBD1 (5 bases). V lost 6 bases and J 8 bases, leaving 16 bases between the germline ends. This CDR3 spans 14 amino acids. Germline CDR1 MNHNS, CDR2 SASEGT.